This T cell receptor beta chain is from a study of cytomegalovirus exposure and HLA in healthy donors. Study-level findings and limits: It was reported that TCR beta sequences correctly inferred the HLA-A and HLA-B alleles for most subjects. Looking again later, the authors saw that most CMV-associated TCR beta chains seemed HLA-restricted. Researchers counted approximately 160 TCR beta chains as cytomegalovirus-associated. Other equally common chains were less clonally expanded than HLA-associated TCR beta chains, a later analysis showed.

CDR1 SNHLY and CDR2 FYNNEI come from the germline V gene. J gave up 10 bases and V 3 bases, and 6 bases lay outside the gene matches. The CDR3 is 13 residues long. As concerns this clone: What it recognizes is unknown.

The PCR employed 60 Vbeta primers together with 13 Jbeta primers. Using immunoSEQ multiplex PCR, the repertoire was profiled, and TCRdb retains in-frame clones only, with some absent. The table records roughly 120,000 clones, 75% to 85% of them present only once. The V and J genes are TRBV2 and TRBJ2-1; 7 positions match TRBD1. Sequencing used PBMCs. The origin of this receptor is a male donor in good health and CMV-seronegative. CDR3 in DNA: TGTGCCAGCAGTGATAACAGGGGTAGCGAGCAGTTCTTC. This sequence encodes CASSDNRGSEQFF.